This T cell receptor beta chain was sequenced in a study of long-term antiretroviral therapy in people with HIV. The study's findings and limits: Controls had broader CDR3 length ranges than HIV repertoires did. ART was followed by higher diversity that remained below transplant donor controls. Participants lacked recorded data on ART adherence, viral resistance or therapy changes.

Specimens held roughly 0.9-10 million cryopreserved PBMC prior to DNA extraction. With regard to this clone: Its target is unknown.

At survey level, the immunoSEQ assay was run in its v3.0 version. Clones were read by immunoSEQ multiplex PCR, and TCRdb kept only the in-frame ones, dropping some. The sample has roughly 9,800 clones; 75% to 85% are singletons. CDR3 length equals 14 residues. The V end lost 4 bases, the J end lost 4 bases, and 14 bases lay between the germline ends. The germline V gene encodes CDR1 SGHRS and CDR2 YFSETQ. V and J are TRBV5-1 and TRBJ2-5; no clear D gene. Source: unsorted PBMCs, taken 0.7 years after starting antiretroviral therapy. The clonotype originates from a man aged 35-49 years with HIV. CDR3 amino acids: CASSIKFRPETQYF. The CDR3 region has the DNA TGCGCCAGCAGCATCAAATTCAGGCCAGAGACCCAGTACTTC.